A selection of T cell receptor beta chains follows, all from one sample in a study of beta chain features in type 1 diabetes. The repertoire was sequenced with immunoSEQ multiplex PCR; TCRdb's copy has only in-frame clones and lacks some. The sample records about 240,000 clones, 25% to 35% being singletons. Sequenced sample: central memory CD4+ T cells from blood. These receptors were collected from a man aged 25 to 45 in good health. Both conserved end residues are part of each CDR3. D genes are given only for firm matches. Rows give clone size only sometimes, using once, few, many, or a class for an expanded clone.

j_call v_call d_call clone_size cdr3_nt cdr3_aa
TRBJ2-7 TRBV5-1 NA NA TGCGCCAGCAGCCCGGGGACGCTCCCTTCCTACGAGCAGTACTTC CASSPGTLPSYEQYF
TRBJ2-4 TRBV28 NA once TGTGCCAGCTTCGGGGAAGCCAAAAACATTCAGTACTTC CASFGEAKNIQYF
TRBJ1-5 TRBV6-6 TRBD1 NA TGTGCCAGCAGTTACTCGGACAGGGGCAATCAGCCCCAGCATTTT CASSYSDRGNQPQHF
TRBJ1-5 TRBV7-2 NA few TGTGCCAGCAGCTCTTTAGACAACCCCCAGCATTTT CASSSLDNPQHF
TRBJ1-4 TRBV6-5 TRBD1 NA TGTGCCAGCAGGCCAGGGGGCGGTGAAAAACTGTTTTTT CASRPGGGEKLFF
TRBJ1-2 TRBV7-6 TRBD1 many TGTGCCAGCAGCTTAGGAGCTGTGACAGGGGGCAACTATGGCTACACCTTC CASSLGAVTGGNYGYTF
TRBJ2-2 TRBV5-1 TRBD2 NA TGCGCCAGCAGCTTGGCCGGACTAGCGATTAATACCGGGGAGCTGTTTTTT CASSLAGLAINTGELFF
TRBJ2-1 TRBV2 NA NA TGTGCCAGCCGTCGAGGGAATGAGCAGTTCTTC CASRRGNEQFF
TRBJ1-1 TRBV25-1 NA many TGTGCCAGCAGAAACACCGGACAGCACACTGAAGCTTTCTTT CASRNTGQHTEAFF
TRBJ2-3 TRBV4-1 NA NA TGCGCCAGCAGCCAAGATTCGGGGGCCCGGCTGTATTTT CASSQDSGARLYF
TRBJ2-1 TRBV7-9 TRBD2 few TGTGCCAGCAGCTTATCAACTAGCGGACTGGGTGAGCAGTTCTTC CASSLSTSGLGEQFF
TRBJ2-1 TRBV29-1 TRBD1 NA TGCAGCGTTCCCCTCCCTCCGGGACAGTGGAATGAGCAGTTCTTC CSVPLPPGQWNEQFF
TRBJ2-7 TRBV9 NA NA TGTGCCAGCAGCGGCCGGGGAATTCCCTACGAGCAGTACTTC CASSGRGIPYEQYF
TRBJ1-1 TRBV18 NA few TGTGCCAGCTCACTCACGGGAGCAGGTGAGAACACTGAAGCTTTCTTT CASSLTGAGENTEAFF
TRBJ2-3 TRBV7-2 NA NA TGTGCCAGCAGCTTTTCCGGGACTAGCACAGATACGCAGTATTTT CASSFSGTSTDTQYF
TRBJ2-7 TRBV10-2 NA NA TGCGCCAGCAGGGGTAGTCAGGGGCTCTACGAGCAGTACTTC CASRGSQGLYEQYF
TRBJ2-7 TRBV30 TRBD2 few TGTGCCTGGGGGACGGCGGGAGTCTACGAGCAGTACTTC CAWGTAGVYEQYF
TRBJ1-1 TRBV29-1 NA NA TGCAGCGTTGCAGTTTCCTTTGAAGCTTTCTTT CSVAVSFEAFF
TRBJ2-7 TRBV29-1 NA NA TGCAGCGCTAAAGCCCCCTACGAGCAGTACTTC CSAKAPYEQYF
TRBJ2-7 TRBV30 TRBD2 NA TGTGCCTGGAGTGGGGGGCTAGCGGGAGTCGGCGAGCAGTACTTC CAWSGGLAGVGEQYF
TRBJ2-1 TRBV30 NA few TGTGCCTGGAGTGGGCAGGGGAGGGGTGAGCAGTTCTTC CAWSGQGRGEQFF
TRBJ2-1 TRBV5-4 NA NA TGTGCCAGCAGCTTGGGAGGGGCGTCGTCATACAATGAGCAGTTCTTC CASSLGGASSYNEQFF
TRBJ2-2 TRBV7-2 NA once TGTGCCAGCGATGACATCAACACCGGGGAGCTGTTTTTT CASDDINTGELFF
TRBJ2-1 TRBV30 TRBD2 few TGTGCCTGGAGTGTATTAGCGGGGGCCAATGAGCAGTTCTTC CAWSVLAGANEQFF
TRBJ1-1 TRBV7-2 NA few TGTGCCAGCAGCTCCGTGCACCCGGGCACTGAAGCTTTCTTT CASSSVHPGTEAFF
TRBJ1-5 TRBV15 NA NA TGTGCCACCAGCAGGGGAAAGACAGGAGCTAGCAATCAGCCCCAGCATTTT CATSRGKTGASNQPQHF
TRBJ1-1 TRBV29-1 NA few TGCAGCGTAAAAGACAGGAACACTGAAGCTTTCTTT CSVKDRNTEAFF
TRBJ1-1 TRBV30 NA many TGTGCCTGGAGTGACTACAGAGATCTGGGAGCTTTCTTT CAWSDYRDLGAFF
TRBJ2-7 TRBV6-5 TRBD1 NA TGTGCCAGCAGAAAGACAGGGCCAGGGGGAGAGCAGTACTTC CASRKTGPGGEQYF
TRBJ1-1 TRBV18 NA NA TGTGCCAGCTCACCACGCAGGGACGAAGCTTTCTTT CASSPRRDEAFF
TRBJ2-3 TRBV30 TRBD2 few TGTGCCTGGAAGACGGGAGGGGGGCAAACAGATACGCAGTATTTT CAWKTGGGQTDTQYF
TRBJ2-5 TRBV5-4 NA NA TGTGCCAGCAGCCCGTACGGGACCCAAGAGACCCAGTACTTC CASSPYGTQETQYF
TRBJ2-7 TRBV15 NA few TGTGCCACCAGCAGAGATAGTTACGAGCAGTACTTC CATSRDSYEQYF
TRBJ2-5 TRBV5-4 TRBD1 few TGTGCCAGCAGCTACCGACAGGGTTCACAAGAGACCCAGTACTTC CASSYRQGSQETQYF
TRBJ2-5 TRBV18 NA many TGTGCCAGCCGGGGAGAGGCGGAGACCCAGTACTTC CASRGEAETQYF
TRBJ2-3 TRBV5-5 TRBD2 many TGTGCCAGCAGCCCCGGGGGACTAGCGGGCACAGATACGCAGTATTTT CASSPGGLAGTDTQYF
TRBJ1-3 TRBV30 NA NA TGTGCCTGGAGCAGAAACTCTGGAAACACCATATATTTT CAWSRNSGNTIYF
TRBJ2-1 TRBV7-9 TRBD1 few TGTGCCAGCAGCTTCGGACAGGTACCCTACAATGAGCAGTTCTTC CASSFGQVPYNEQFF
TRBJ2-1 TRBV2 NA NA TGTGCCAGCAGCGGAGGGGACTTTTACAATGAGCAGTTCTTC CASSGGDFYNEQFF
TRBJ1-1 TRBV7-2 NA NA TGTGCCAGCAGCTTCTGGACAGACACTGAAGCTTTCTTT CASSFWTDTEAFF
TRBJ1-6 TRBV7-9 NA few TGTGCCAGCACCGCAACCGAGATATTTTCACCCCTCCACTTT CASTATEIFSPLHF
TRBJ1-6 TRBV2 NA few TGTGCCAGCAAGGGGGGGCGCGGATCACCCCTCCACTTT CASKGGRGSPLHF
TRBJ1-1 TRBV30 TRBD1 NA TGTGCCTGGAGTGAGCCATACAGGGGATGGGCTGAAGCTTTCTTT CAWSEPYRGWAEAFF
TRBJ2-3 TRBV28 TRBD2 NA TGTGCCAGCAGCGGACTAGCGGGAGCCTTGTGGGGAGATACGCAGTATTTT CASSGLAGALWGDTQYF
TRBJ2-3 TRBV4-1 TRBD2 NA TGCGCCAGCAGCCAAGAAGGGACTAGCGGGAGAACAGATACGCAGTATTTT CASSQEGTSGRTDTQYF
TRBJ2-3 TRBV28 NA NA TGTGCCAGCAGTTTAGAACGGGCAGATACAGATACGCAGTATTTT CASSLERADTDTQYF
TRBJ2-7 TRBV6-1 TRBD1 NA TGTGCCAGCAGTGTCCCGGGACAGGGAATGAGCGAGCAGTACTTC CASSVPGQGMSEQYF
TRBJ2-1 TRBV7-2 TRBD2 few TGTGCCAGCAGCTTTCCCTATAGCGGGAGGGGTAAAAATGAGCAGTTCTTC CASSFPYSGRGKNEQFF
TRBJ1-6 TRBV27 NA once TGTGCCAGCAGAACGTATAATTCACCCCTCCACTTT CASRTYNSPLHF
TRBJ2-5 TRBV30 NA NA TGTGCCTGGGCTGGGAGCGGCCCCCAGGCCCAGTACTTC CAWAGSGPQAQYF
TRBJ1-2 TRBV30 NA NA TGTGCCTGGAGTGTTGCGGGCGGCTACACCTTC CAWSVAGGYTF
TRBJ2-5 TRBV7-9 NA few TGTGCCAGCAGCTCCGGGACGGCCGAGACCCAGTACTTC CASSSGTAETQYF
TRBJ2-7 TRBV18 NA many TGTGCCAGCTCACGGCCCGTAGCCCAGTACTTC CASSRPVAQYF
TRBJ2-1 TRBV7-2 NA many TGTGCCAGCAGCTGGCGGCAGGGTTGGCAGTTCTTC CASSWRQGWQFF
TRBJ2-5 TRBV5-1 NA NA TGCGCCAGCAGCCTGGGCCCCACCGAAGAGACCCAGTACTTC CASSLGPTEETQYF